These 9 T cell receptor beta chains came from one sample sequenced in a study of CD8+ T cells in alopecia areata. As the sequencing template, cDNA was produced by extracting RNA and reverse transcribing it. TCRdb's copy holds only in-frame clones and misses some; the assay was immunoSEQ multiplex PCR. Seen here are some 130,000 clones, more than 40% observed once, and the top ten hold roughly a sixth. Sample: CD8+ T cells sorted from blood, taken at week 0. These receptors all stem from a human donor with alopecia areata.

The chain carries TRBV6-5 and TRBJ2-7; D possibly corresponds to TRBD1 (6 bases). Germline V gives CDR1 MNHEY, CDR2 SVGAGI. Trimming removed 2 bases at V and 3 bases at J, with 8 bases between. CDR3 length: 13 residues. DNA of the CDR3: TGTGCCAGCAGTTACGGGGGCAACTACGAGCAGTACTTC. Its protein product is CASSYGGNYEQYF.

The J gene is TRBJ2-5, the V gene TRBV14, with 13 bases identical to TRBD2. The CDR3 spans 15 residues. The germline CDR1 and CDR2 sequences are SGHDN and FVKESK. The ends lost 2 bases at V and 5 bases at J; junction bases unmatched: 2. The CDR3 region has the DNA TGTGCCAGCAGCCAAAGGGGACTAGCGGGGGAGACCCAGTACTTC. It codes for CASSQRGLAGETQYF.

The genes are TRBV5-6 and TRBJ2-1; D remains ambiguous. Germline V CDR1 and CDR2: SGHDT, YYEEEE. Deletions cut 1 base from V and 7 bases from J, with 9 bases between. This CDR3 contains 13 residues. CDR3 in amino acids: CASSLNVGNEQFF. In DNA, the CDR3 is TGTGCCAGCAGCTTGAATGTTGGGAATGAGCAGTTCTTC.

The rearrangement links TRBV2 to TRBJ2-7; D may be TRBD2 (5 bases). With 5 bases removed from V and 4 bases from J, the gap between germline ends came to 12 bases. Per the germline V gene, CDR1 is SNHLY and CDR2 is FYNNEI. The CDR3 covers 13 residues. Here the CDR3 reads CASSPGNQYEQYF. CDR3 sequence (DNA): TGTGCCAGCAGTCCCGGGAATCAATACGAGCAGTACTTC. The whole variable domain, filled in from reference TRBV2 and TRBJ2-7, reads EPEVTQTPSHQVTQMGQEVILRCVPISNHLYFYWYRQILGQKVEFLVSFYNNEISEKSEIFDDQFSVERPDGSNFTLKIRSTKLEDSAMYFCASSPGNQYEQYFGPGTRLTVT.

This clone was observed a handful of times. V usage is TRBV10-3 and J usage is TRBJ1-2; tentatively, D is TRBD1 (6 bases). The CDR3 sequence is 16 residues long. V lost 3 bases, J lost 0 bases, and 14 bases lay in between. The germline CDR1 and CDR2 sequences are ENHRY and SYGVKD. CDR3 sequence: CAISEYGTPPNYGYTF. The DNA for the CDR3 is TGTGCCATCAGTGAATACGGGACACCGCCTAACTATGGCTACACCTTC.

This chain joins TRBV13 and TRBJ1-2; no clear D. CDR3 length equals 15 residues. V lost 0 bases, J lost 8 bases, and 16 bases lay in between. Germline V lookup: CDR1 PRHDT, CDR2 FYEKMQ (reference sequence). The CDR3 nucleotides read TGTGCCAGCAGCTTAGGCCTTGACCTTCTAAACGGCTACACCTTC. Its protein is CASSLGLDLLNGYTF.

The V gene is TRBV6-6, the J gene TRBJ2-2; perhaps TRBD2 as D (5 bases). Between the trimmed V and J ends, which lost 4 bases and 0 bases, there was a span of 12 bases. This CDR3 contains 16 residues. In germline, CDR1 is MNHNY, CDR2 SVGAGI (reference sequence). The CDR3: CASSSTQEANTGELFF. The CDR3 DNA reads as TGTGCCAGCAGTTCCACCCAGGAGGCGAACACCGGGGAGCTGTTTTTT.

The chain combines TRBV13 with TRBJ2-1; possible D gene TRBD1, 6 bases. Looked up from germline, CDR1 is PRHDT and CDR2 is FYEKMQ (reference sequence). Deletions cut 0 bases from V and 7 bases from J, with 13 bases between. This CDR3 has 15 amino acids. CDR3: CASSLGQGWGNEQFF. The CDR3 DNA sequence: TGTGCCAGCAGCTTAGGACAGGGCTGGGGGAATGAGCAGTTCTTC. Together with reference TRBV13 and TRBJ2-1, the CDR3 gives the full variable domain: AAGVIQSPRHLIKEKRETATLKCYPIPRHDTVYWYQQGPGQDPQFLISFYEKMQSDKGSIPDRFSAQQFSDYHSELNMSSLELGDSALYFCASSLGQGWGNEQFFGPGTRLTVL.

This rearrangement joins TRBV6-5 to TRBJ2-1, with 8 bases aligning to TRBD2. Unmatched junction bases numbered 7, after V lost 7 bases and J lost 8 bases. Germline assignment: CDR1 MNHEY and CDR2 SVGAGI. There are 13 residues in the CDR3. CDR3 sequence (DNA): TGTGCCAGCACCCCCGGGGGGGCAGATGAGCAGTTCTTC. It codes for CASTPGGADEQFF.